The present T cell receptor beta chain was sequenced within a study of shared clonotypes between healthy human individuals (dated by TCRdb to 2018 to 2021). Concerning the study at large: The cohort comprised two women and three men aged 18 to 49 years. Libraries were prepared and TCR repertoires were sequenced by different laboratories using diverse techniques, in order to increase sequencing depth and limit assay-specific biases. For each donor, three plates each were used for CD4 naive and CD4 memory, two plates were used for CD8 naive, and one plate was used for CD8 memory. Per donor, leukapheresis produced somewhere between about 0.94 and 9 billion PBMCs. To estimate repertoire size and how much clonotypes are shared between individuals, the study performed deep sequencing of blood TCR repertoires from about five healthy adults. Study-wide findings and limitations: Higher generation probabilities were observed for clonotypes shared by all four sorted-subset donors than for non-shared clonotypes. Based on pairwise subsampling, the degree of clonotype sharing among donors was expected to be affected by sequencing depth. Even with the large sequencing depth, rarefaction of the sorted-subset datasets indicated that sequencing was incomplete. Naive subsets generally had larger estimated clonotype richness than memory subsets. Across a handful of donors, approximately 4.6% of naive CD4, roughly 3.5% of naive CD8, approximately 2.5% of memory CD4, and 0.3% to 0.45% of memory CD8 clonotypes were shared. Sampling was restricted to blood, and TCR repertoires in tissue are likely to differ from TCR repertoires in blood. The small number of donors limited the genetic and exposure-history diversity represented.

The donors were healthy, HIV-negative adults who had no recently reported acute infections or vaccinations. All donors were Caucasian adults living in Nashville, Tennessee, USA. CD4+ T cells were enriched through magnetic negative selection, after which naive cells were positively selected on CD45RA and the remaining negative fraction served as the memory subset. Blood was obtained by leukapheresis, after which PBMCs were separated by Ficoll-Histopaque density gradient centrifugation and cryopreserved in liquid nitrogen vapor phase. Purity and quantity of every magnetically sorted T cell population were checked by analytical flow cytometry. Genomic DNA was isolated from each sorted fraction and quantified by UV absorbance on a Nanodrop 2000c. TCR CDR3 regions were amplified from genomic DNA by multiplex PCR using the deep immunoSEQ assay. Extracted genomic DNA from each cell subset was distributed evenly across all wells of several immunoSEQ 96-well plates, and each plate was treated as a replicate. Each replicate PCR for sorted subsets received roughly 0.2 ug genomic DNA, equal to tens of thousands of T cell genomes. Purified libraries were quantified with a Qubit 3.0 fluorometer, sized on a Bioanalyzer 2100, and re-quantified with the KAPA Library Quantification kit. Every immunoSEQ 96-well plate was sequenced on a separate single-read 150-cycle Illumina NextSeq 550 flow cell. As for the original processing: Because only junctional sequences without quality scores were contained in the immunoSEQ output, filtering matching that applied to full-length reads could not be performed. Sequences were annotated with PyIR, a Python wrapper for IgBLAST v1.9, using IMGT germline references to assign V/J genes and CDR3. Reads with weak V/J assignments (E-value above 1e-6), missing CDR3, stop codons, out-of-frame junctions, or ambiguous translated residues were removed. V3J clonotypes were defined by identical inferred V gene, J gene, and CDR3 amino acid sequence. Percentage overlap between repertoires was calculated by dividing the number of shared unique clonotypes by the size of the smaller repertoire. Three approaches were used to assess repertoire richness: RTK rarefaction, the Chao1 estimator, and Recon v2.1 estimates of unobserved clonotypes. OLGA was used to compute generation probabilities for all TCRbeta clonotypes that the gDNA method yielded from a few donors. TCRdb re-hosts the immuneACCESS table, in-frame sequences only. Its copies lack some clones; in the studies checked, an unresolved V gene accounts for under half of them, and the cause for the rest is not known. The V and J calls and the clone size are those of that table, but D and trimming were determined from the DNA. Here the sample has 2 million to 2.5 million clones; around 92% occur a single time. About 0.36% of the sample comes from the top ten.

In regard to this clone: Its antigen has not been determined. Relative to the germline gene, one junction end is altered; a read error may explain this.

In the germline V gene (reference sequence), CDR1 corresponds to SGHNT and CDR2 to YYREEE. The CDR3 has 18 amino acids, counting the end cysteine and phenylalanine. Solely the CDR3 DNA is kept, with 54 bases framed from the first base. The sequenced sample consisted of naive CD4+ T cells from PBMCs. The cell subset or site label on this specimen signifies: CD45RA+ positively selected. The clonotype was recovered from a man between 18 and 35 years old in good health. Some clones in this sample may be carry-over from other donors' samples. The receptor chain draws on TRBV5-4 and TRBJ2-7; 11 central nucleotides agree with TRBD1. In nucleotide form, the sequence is TGTGCCAGCAGCATTCATAAGGGGGTGGACAGGGGGCCCAACGAGCGGTACTTC. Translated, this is CASSIHKGVDRGPNERYF.